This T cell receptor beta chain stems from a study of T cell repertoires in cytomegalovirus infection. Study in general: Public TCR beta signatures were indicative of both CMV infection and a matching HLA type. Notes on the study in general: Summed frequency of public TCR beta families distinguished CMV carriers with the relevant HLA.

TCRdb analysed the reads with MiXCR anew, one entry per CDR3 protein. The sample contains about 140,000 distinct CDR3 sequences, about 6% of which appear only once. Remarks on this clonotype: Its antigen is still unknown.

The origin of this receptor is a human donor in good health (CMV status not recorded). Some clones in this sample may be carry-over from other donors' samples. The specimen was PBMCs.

Written as DNA, the CDR3 is TGTGCCACCAGTGATCCCCGGGGGGCCCTTGCGGAGCAGTTCTTC. As protein: CATSDPRGALAEQFF. The J gene is TRBJ2-1, the V gene TRBV24-1, with a weak D call TRBD2 (7 bases). The CDR3 length is 15 residues. CDR1 and CDR2 (germline): KGHDR, SFDVKD. V shed 3 bases and J shed 10 bases, with 18 bases lying between them.